The clone carrying this TCR beta chain was observed a handful of times. The antigen is unknown. The sample is drawn from a study of T-cell memory formation after mild COVID-19. Study-wide results and caveats: Clones that contracted from day 15 to 85 had balanced CD4/CD8; later expanders were CD4+ biased.

One entry per CDR3 protein results from TCRdb running MiXCR on the 5' RACE reads. Of approximately 250,000 distinct CDR3 sequences in the sample, under 20% were seen once. This clonotype was sampled from a man aged 18 to 29 who had mild COVID-19 (a few samples of this study predate the infection). Cell type and time point are not known. Material: PBMCs or a T cell subset sorted from them (not recorded which).

DNA for the CDR3: TGCGCCAGCAGCCTCTCCCGGGGAGATCAGCCCCAGCATTTT. Amino acid sequence: CASSLSRGDQPQHF. The gene calls are TRBV4-3 and TRBJ1-5; D gene uncertain. The CDR3 runs to 14 residues. V lost 4 bases to trimming and J lost 5 bases, with 12 bases between them. Germline V CDR1 and CDR2: LGHNA, YSLEER.